These T cell receptor beta chains were read from a single sample in a study of OX40 agonist ivuxolimab in advanced cancers. Method: immunoSEQ multiplex PCR; TCRdb's copy keeps in-frame clones and lacks some. The sample contains tens of thousands of clones, 84% of which appear only once. Sequences were derived from CD4+ or CD8+ T cells sorted from blood, sampled in a trial of the OX40 agonist ivuxolimab. The source is an adult with an advanced solid tumor such as melanoma, head and neck, liver or kidney cancer. Both conserved end residues are part of each CDR3. A D gene is named only where the DNA matches it firmly. Clone sizes are given selectively: once, few, many, or a class where the clone is expanded.

d_call,clone_size,v_call,j_call,cdr3_nt,cdr3_aa
.,medium-sized,TRBV21-1,TRBJ1-2,TGTGCCAGCAGCAGGGTACGGCAGGGGGCTGGGGGCTACACCTTC,CASSRVRQGAGGYTF
.,.,TRBV28,TRBJ2-5,TGTGCCAGCAGTTTCGGACAGCGGGATACGGAGACCCAGTACTTC,CASSFGQRDTETQYF
.,.,TRBV9,TRBJ2-1,TGTGCCAGCAGCCCTGGACAGAATGAGCAGTTCTTC,CASSPGQNEQFF
.,.,TRBV4-1,TRBJ1-2,TGCGCCAGCAGCGCACCAGGGTACTCAACCCACGGCTACACCTTC,CASSAPGYSTHGYTF
TRBD1,once,TRBV28,TRBJ2-7,TGTGCCAGCAGAGGGACAGGCGCCCCTAACGAGCAGTACTTC,CASRGTGAPNEQYF
TRBD2,.,TRBV18,TRBJ2-2,TGTGCCACCAGACTTAGCGGGAGGCTGTTTTTT,CATRLSGRLFF
TRBD1,.,TRBV19,TRBJ1-5,TGTGCCAGTAGTGAGTCCGGGACAGGGGGCGCGGCCCAGCATTTT,CASSESGTGGAAQHF
.,.,TRBV28,TRBJ2-3,TGTGCCAGCACCACTGGGGAGGGCACAGATACGCAGTATTTT,CASTTGEGTDTQYF
.,.,TRBV7-9,TRBJ1-2,TGTGCCAGCAGCTTAGGAGCAGGTGATGGCTACACCTTC,CASSLGAGDGYTF
TRBD1,.,TRBV5-6,TRBJ2-7,TGTGCCAGCAGCTACGGGACAGACTACGAGCAGTACTTC,CASSYGTDYEQYF
TRBD2,.,TRBV6-1,TRBJ2-7,TGTGCCAGCAGTGAAGAGGAACTAGCGACCTACGAGCAGTACTTC,CASSEEELATYEQYF
.,.,TRBV7-8,TRBJ2-7,TGTGCCAGCAGCTTCGGCGGCTCCTACGAGCAGTACTTC,CASSFGGSYEQYF
TRBD2,.,TRBV10-3,TRBJ2-7,TGTGCCAGCGGGACTAGCGGGACCTACGAGCAGTACTTC,CASGTSGTYEQYF
TRBD1,.,TRBV7-4,TRBJ1-1,TGTGCCAGCAGGCACAGGGGTCCTCCTATGAACACTGAAGCTTTCTTT,CASRHRGPPMNTEAFF
.,.,TRBV7-9,TRBJ1-1,TGTGCCAGCAGCTTACAGGGGCAAGGTGAAGCTTTCTTT,CASSLQGQGEAFF
.,.,TRBV5-4,TRBJ2-1,TGTGCCAGCAGCCCTTCCGGGAGCATCCTCAATGAGCAGTTCTTC,CASSPSGSILNEQFF
.,.,TRBV27,TRBJ2-7,TGTGCCAGCAGTCCCCCAGGGAGCGAGCAGTACTTC,CASSPPGSEQYF
TRBD1,.,TRBV5-1,TRBJ2-7,TGCGCCAGCAGCTTGGCCTCAGGGGGCCGCTACGAGCAGTACTTC,CASSLASGGRYEQYF
.,.,TRBV4-1,TRBJ1-1,TGCGCCAGCAGCCATAAATGGGGGGGGCAAACTGAAGCTTTCTTT,CASSHKWGGQTEAFF
TRBD1,.,TRBV7-6,TRBJ2-2,TGTGCCAGCAGCACCCGGGACAGGGACACCGGGGAGCTGTTTTTT,CASSTRDRDTGELFF
.,.,TRBV6-5,TRBJ2-5,TGTGCCAGCGCGGCGGGTGTCGAGACCCAGTACTTC,CASAAGVETQYF
.,.,TRBV6-1,TRBJ2-7,TGTGCCAGCAGTGAAAGGGATAGGTACGAGCAGTACTTC,CASSERDRYEQYF
TRBD2,.,TRBV5-1,TRBJ2-1,TGCGCCAGCAGCTTGGGGGTCCTAGCGGGAGTAGGGGAGCAGTTCTTC,CASSLGVLAGVGEQFF
.,.,TRBV6-6,TRBJ2-5,TGTGCCAGCAGGCAGGGCTTTAAAGAGACCCAGTACTTC,CASRQGFKETQYF
.,.,TRBV27,TRBJ2-7,TGTGCCAGCAGTCAGGGGGGGCAGATCTCCTACGAGCAGTACTTC,CASSQGGQISYEQYF
.,.,TRBV5-6,TRBJ2-7,TGTGCCAGCAGCTTGGTTCGGGCCTGGTCCTACGAGCAGTACTTC,CASSLVRAWSYEQYF
.,few,TRBV5-5,TRBJ1-2,TGTGCCAGCAGCCCGGACAGTGGTGGCTATGGCTACACCTTC,CASSPDSGGYGYTF
.,.,TRBV28,TRBJ2-3,TGTGCCAGCAGTTTACCGGGGGCGAGGGATACGCAGTATTTT,CASSLPGARDTQYF
.,.,TRBV5-1,TRBJ2-7,TGCGCCAGCAGCTTGGGGCTGGGGGCAATCTACGAGCAGTACTTC,CASSLGLGAIYEQYF
.,.,TRBV19,TRBJ1-5,TGTGCCAGTTCCTATATGGGGAATCAGCCCCAGCATTTT,CASSYMGNQPQHF
.,few,TRBV28,TRBJ2-7,TGTGCCAGCAGTCTTATAAACGAGCAGTACTTC,CASSLINEQYF
TRBD2,medium-sized,TRBV7-7,TRBJ2-1,TGTGCTAGCAGCTTATCCGGGACTAGTGTACCCAATGAGCAGTTCTTC,CASSLSGTSVPNEQFF
.,once,TRBV21-1,TRBJ2-5,TGTGCCAGCAGCAAAGTACTCAGGGGTAGCAAGACCCAGTACTTC,CASSKVLRGSKTQYF